A single sample is the source of the 10 T cell receptor beta chains below, sequenced in a study of OX40 agonist ivuxolimab in advanced cancers. Generated by immunoSEQ multiplex PCR, the TCRdb table keeps only in-frame clones and is missing some. The sample has under 60,000 clones, about 87% seen once; the top ten hold approximately 5%. Here the sequenced sample was CD4+ or CD8+ T cells sorted from blood, taken in a trial of the OX40 agonist ivuxolimab. The receptors here all came from an adult with an advanced solid tumor such as melanoma, head and neck, liver or kidney cancer.

The J gene is TRBJ2-1, the V gene TRBV7-8; TRBD2 agrees at 9 bases. There are 16 residues in the CDR3. Germline trimming cut 1 base from V and 4 bases from J; bases unmatched to any gene: 5. Germline V gene sequence: CDR1 SGHVS, CDR2 FQNEAQ. The CDR3 DNA reads as TGTGCCAGCAGCTTAGGACTAGCGGTGCCATACAATGAGCAGTTCTTC. Translated: CASSLGLAVPYNEQFF.

CDR3: CASSYRGREGGYTF. The CDR3 coding sequence is TGTGCCAGCAGCTACAGGGGGCGAGAAGGAGGCTACACCTTC. This chain uses TRBV28 with TRBJ1-2; 9 bases align to TRBD1. This CDR3 is 14 amino acids long. Unmatched junction bases numbered 10, after V lost 6 bases and J lost 8 bases. From germline, CDR1 is MDHEN and CDR2 SYDVKM.

This rearrangement joins TRBV2 to TRBJ2-3; D possibly uses TRBD1 or TRBD2 (5 bases each). V lost 6 bases to trimming and J lost 4 bases, with 11 bases between them. CDR1 and CDR2 (germline): SNHLY, FYNNEI. The CDR3 consists of 13 residues. Here the CDR3 reads CASSAGRADTQYF. The CDR3, as DNA: TGTGCCAGCAGCGCAGGGAGAGCAGATACGCAGTATTTT.

The chain combines TRBV11-2 with TRBJ2-7; D gene unclear. Trimming pared 6 bases from V and 0 bases from J, leaving 9 bases between. Germline V gene lookup returns CDR1 SGHAT and CDR2 FQNNGV. The CDR3 spans 13 residues. The CDR3 coding sequence is TGTGCCAGCAGTCTCTCGGGCTCCTACGAGCAGTACTTC. The encoded protein is CASSLSGSYEQYF.

The CDR3 spells CASSQGGSGSVTGELFF. CDR3 DNA sequence: TGTGCCAGCAGCCAAGGAGGTAGCGGGAGTGTGACCGGGGAGCTGTTTTTT. The V and J genes are TRBV5-4 and TRBJ2-2; 9 nucleotides align to TRBD2. J was trimmed by 5 bases and V by 4 bases; bases with no gene match: 12. Germline CDR1 reads SGHNT; CDR2 reads YYREEE (reference sequence). The CDR3 runs 17 residues. Looking up the rest from reference TRBV5-4 and TRBJ2-2 gives the full variable domain: ETGVTQSPTHLIKTRGQQVTLRCSSQSGHNTVSWYQQALGQGPQFIFQYYREEENGRGNFPPRFSGLQFPNYSSELNVNALELDDSALYLCASSQGGSGSVTGELFFGEGSRLTVL.

This chain links TRBV2 with TRBJ2-7; 11 positions agree with TRBD2. Losses at the gene ends were 6 bases for V and 4 bases for J; bases not matched to a gene: 2. The CDR3 is made up of 13 amino acids. CDR1 SNHLY and CDR2 FYNNEI come from the germline V gene. The CDR3 spells CASRTSGIYEQYF. As DNA, the CDR3 is TGTGCCAGCAGGACTAGCGGGATTTACGAGCAGTACTTC.

The rearrangement uses TRBV4-1 and TRBJ2-3; D gene ambiguous. The germline V gene has CDR1 MGHRA and CDR2 YSYEKL. This CDR3 spans 14 amino acids. V dropped 6 bases and J dropped 1 base, with 11 bases sitting between them. CDR3 loop: CASRLGSGTDTQYF. The CDR3 nucleotides are TGCGCCAGCAGGTTAGGGTCTGGCACAGATACGCAGTATTTT.

The chain employs TRBV7-3 and TRBJ2-7, with 11 nucleotides matching TRBD2. V lost 2 bases and J lost 5; bases outside the gene matches: 8. The V gene's germline CDR1 is SGHTA and CDR2 FQGTGA. There are 16 residues in the CDR3. The CDR3 loop reads CASSLEGTSGRNEQYF. CDR3 DNA: TGTGCCAGCAGCTTAGAGGGAACTAGCGGGAGAAACGAGCAGTACTTC.

In regard to this clone: At the DNA level, this CDR3 is encoded by other sequences in the same sample as well. The chain has TRBV20-1 and TRBJ2-5; no clear D. The CDR3 extends over 11 amino acids. Germline V lookup: CDR1 DFQATT, CDR2 SNEGSKA (reference sequence). V dropped 3 bases and J dropped 2 bases, with 4 bases sitting between them. The CDR3 sequence: CSARGQETQYF. The CDR3 bases are TGCAGTGCTAGGGGTCAAGAGACCCAGTACTTC.

V is TRBV19 and J is TRBJ2-1, with 9 bases aligning to TRBD2. The CDR3 has 17 residues. CDR1 LNHDA and CDR2 SQIVND come from the germline V gene (reference sequence). V lost 5 bases and J lost 0; bases outside the gene matches: 8. For the CDR3, the DNA is TGTGCCAGTAGTTTTAGGTTTAGCGGGGGCTCCTACAATGAGCAGTTCTTC. Amino acids: CASSFRFSGGSYNEQFF.